One sample yielded the 18 T cell receptor beta chains listed below, sequenced in a study of response to subunit inactivated influenza vaccine. TCRdb called the RT-PCR reads again in MiXCR, with one record for every CDR3 protein. The sample contains 180,000 or so distinct CDR3 sequences, roughly 12% of which appear only once. The data were also submitted as part of a second study, on T cells expressing NK-cell markers. As reported in that work: TCR beta libraries carry UMIs added by 5'RACE template switching.

The specimen comprised CD8+ T cells sorted from PBMCs, sampled 11 to 12 days after vaccination. The receptors originated from a man aged 45-65 years who received an inactivated influenza vaccine.

The chain recombines TRBV19 with TRBJ1-5; TRBD1 matches at 9 bases. Germline CDR1 is LNHDA and CDR2 is SQIVND (reference sequence). The CDR3 is 15 residues long. V trimming: 3 bases; J trimming: 1 base; junction bases outside the gene matches: 1. The chain's CDR3 is CASSMDRGSNQPQHF. CDR3 DNA sequence: TGTGCCAGTAGTATGGACAGGGGAAGCAATCAGCCCCAGCATTTT. The variable domain in full, with the rest retrieved from reference TRBV19 and TRBJ1-5, is DGGITQSPKYLFRKEGQNVTLSCEQNLNHDAMYWYRQDPGQGLRLIYYSQIVNDFQKGDIAEGYSVSREKKESFPLTVTSAQKNPTAFYLCASSMDRGSNQPQHFGDGTRLSIL.

This chain connects TRBV11-2 to TRBJ2-2; a weak D match, TRBD1 (6 bases). This CDR3 region has 13 residues. V was shortened by 4 bases and J by 4 bases, with 7 bases between the two germline ends. Germline lookup yields CDR1 SGHAT and CDR2 FQNNGV. CDR3 in DNA: TGTGCCAGCAGCTCGGACAGCACCGGGGAGCTGTTTTTT. Translated: CASSSDSTGELFF.

This clonotype was seen a handful of times. The V call is TRBV7-6, the J call TRBJ1-1; 8 bases are shared with TRBD1. J was trimmed by 4 bases and V by 1 base; bases with no gene match: 5. From germline, CDR1 is SGHVS and CDR2 FNYEAQ. The CDR3 loop spans 15 amino acids. The CDR3 coding sequence is TGTGCCAGCAGCTTAGAAATCACAGGGGGCACTGAAGCTTTCTTT. As protein: CASSLEITGGTEAFF. Looking up the rest from reference TRBV7-6 and TRBJ1-1 gives the full variable domain: GAGVSQSPRYKVTKRGQDVALRCDPISGHVSLYWYRQALGQGPEFLTYFNYEAQQDKSGLPNDRFSAERPEGSISTLTIQRTEQRDSAMYRCASSLEITGGTEAFFGQGTRLTVV.

The sample holds a few counts of this clonotype. The gene calls are TRBV21-1 and TRBJ2-7; the table's D call, TRBD1, was not checked against the DNA. TRBV21-1 is a documented pseudogene. The CDR3 is 18 amino acids. CDR3: CASSKGLFGDRQYYEQYF. The CDR3 nucleotides read TGTGCCAGCAGCAAAGGACTGTTCGGGGACAGGCAATACTACGAGCAGTACTTC.

This clonotype was seen more than once but under ten times. This sequence joins TRBV11-2 and TRBJ2-1; D is perhaps TRBD2 (6 bases). V lost 6 bases and J 12 bases, leaving 18 bases between the germline ends. The CDR3 runs 13 residues. Germline lookup yields CDR1 SGHAT and CDR2 FQNNGV. In DNA form, the CDR3 reads TGTGCCAGCAGTGGGGGGTCAGGGCCGGGGCAGTTCTTC. Residues: CASSGGSGPGQFF.

The rearrangement joins TRBV12-3 or TRBV12-4 to TRBJ2-1; 13 bases map to TRBD2. This CDR3 is 14 amino acids long. V trimming: 5 bases; J trimming: 8 bases; junction bases outside the gene matches: 3. The CDR3 bases are TGTGCCAGCAGTACTAGCGGGAGGGACGATGAGCAGTTCTTC. This sequence encodes CASSTSGRDDEQFF.

The chain is built from TRBV6-2 or TRBV6-3 and TRBJ2-7; 14 bases are a match to TRBD2. The germline V gene encodes CDR1 MNHEY and CDR2 SVGEGT. CDR3 length: 17 amino acids. Losses at the gene ends were 6 bases for V and 4 bases for J; bases not matched to a gene: 11. The CDR3 DNA follows: TGTGCCAGCAGCCGCCCCCAAGGACTAGCGGGAGGTTACGAGCAGTACTTC. This translates into CASSRPQGLAGGYEQYF.

This clonotype came up many times. The V call is TRBV29-1, the J call TRBJ2-6; D not resolved. Trimming pared 4 bases from V and 1 base from J, leaving 11 bases between. This CDR3 spans 15 amino acids. Per germline, CDR1 SQVTM and CDR2 ANQGSEA. The CDR3 reads CSVVIPASGANVLTF. The CDR3 nucleotides read TGCAGCGTTGTAATCCCAGCATCTGGGGCCAACGTCCTGACTTTC.

The chain couples TRBV7-8 to TRBJ2-1; 9 bases are shared with TRBD2. CDR3 length: 16 residues. CDR1 is SGHVS and CDR2 is FQNEAQ in the germline V gene. Trimming cost V 1 base and J 4 bases; bases outside gene matches: 5. As DNA, the CDR3 is TGTGCCAGCAGCTTAGAGTCTAGCGGGGTGTACAATGAGCAGTTCTTC. This gives the protein CASSLESSGVYNEQFF.

In this sample, this clonotype turned up many times. The V call is TRBV12-3 or TRBV12-4, the J call TRBJ2-4; 8 positions match TRBD1. The CDR3 extends over 20 amino acids. V was clipped by 6 bases and J by 0 bases; unmatched bases: 19. The CDR3 is CASSLPLTGADKLAKNIQYF. CDR3 DNA: TGTGCCAGCAGCCTCCCTCTGACAGGGGCTGACAAACTAGCCAAAAACATTCAGTACTTC.

This clonotype occurred many times. Relative to the germline gene, one junction end is altered; a read error may explain this. The chain is built from TRBV5-1 and TRBJ2-7, with D maybe TRBD1 (5 bases). From germline, CDR1 is SGHRS and CDR2 YFSETQ. The length of the CDR3 is 15 residues. Here the CDR3 reads CASSLVAGSSHEQYF. The CDR3 DNA reads as TGCGCCAGCAGCTTGGTAGCAGGGTCCTCCCACGAGCAGTACTTC.

The chain is built from TRBV4-1 and TRBJ2-5, with D maybe TRBD2 (5 bases). The V gene's germline CDR1 is MGHRA and CDR2 YSYEKL. The V and J ends lost 1 base and 5 bases respectively, with 17 bases between them. The CDR3 has 16 amino acids. Here the CDR3 reads CASSQVGFSGMETQYF. The CDR3 bases are TGCGCCAGCAGCCAAGTAGGATTTTCCGGGATGGAGACCCAGTACTTC.

In this sample, this clonotype turned up a few times. The V and J genes are TRBV4-2 and TRBJ2-7; perhaps TRBD1 as D (5 bases). V lost 0 bases and J 6 bases, leaving 24 bases between the germline ends. Germline V gene sequence: CDR1 LGHNA, CDR2 YNFKEQ. The CDR3 has 18 residues. The CDR3 here is CASSQDEFSSGLGGEQYF. CDR3 bases: TGTGCCAGCAGCCAAGATGAGTTTTCGTCAGGGTTAGGTGGCGAGCAGTACTTC.

The rearrangement uses TRBV29-1 and TRBJ2-1, with 7 bases that match TRBD2. This CDR3 has 14 amino acids. Germline V lookup: CDR1 SQVTM, CDR2 ANQGSEA. The DNA for the CDR3 is TGCAGTGTAGGGGCTAGCGGATCCTACAATGAGCAGTTCTTC. Protein product: CSVGASGSYNEQFF.

This clonotype was observed a handful of times. This chain joins TRBV7-9 and TRBJ1-1; D is unclear. The V end was cut by 3 bases, the J end by 2 bases, with 7 bases between. The CDR3 has 13 residues. Germline V gives CDR1 SEHNR, CDR2 FQNEAQ (reference sequence). CDR3 nucleotides: TGTGCCAGCAGCTTTCGGGAAAACACTGAAGCTTTCTTT. Protein sequence: CASSFRENTEAFF.

This chain uses TRBV3-1 with TRBJ2-5; no definite D call. The CDR3 contains 15 residues. Between the trimmed V and J ends, which lost 0 bases and 5 bases, there was a span of 13 bases. The V gene's germline CDR1 is LGHDT and CDR2 YNNKEL (reference sequence). The CDR3 loop reads CASSQDLAAPETQYF. Here the CDR3 DNA reads TGTGCCAGCAGCCAAGATCTGGCCGCCCCGGAGACCCAGTACTTC.

The rearrangement joins TRBV7-3 to TRBJ2-7, with 8 nucleotides matching TRBD1. Trimming cost V 0 bases and J 4 bases; bases outside gene matches: 14. The CDR3 totals 18 residues. Germline loops: CDR1 SGHTA, CDR2 FQGTGA. The CDR3 bases are TGTGCCAGCAGCTTAACGACAGGGGCCCCTAGGCTTATTTACGAGCAGTACTTC. Its protein product is CASSLTTGAPRLIYEQYF.

This clonotype was counted a few times. V is TRBV7-8 and J is TRBJ1-5, with D possibly matching TRBD1 (5 bases). CDR3 length equals 18 residues. Germline V CDR1 and CDR2: SGHVS, FQNEAQ. Trimming removed 1 base at V and 8 bases at J, with 24 bases between. CDR3 region: CASSLGRLGQASGKPQHF. CDR3 nucleotides: TGTGCCAGCAGCTTAGGACGTCTGGGGCAGGCCTCAGGGAAGCCCCAGCATTTT.